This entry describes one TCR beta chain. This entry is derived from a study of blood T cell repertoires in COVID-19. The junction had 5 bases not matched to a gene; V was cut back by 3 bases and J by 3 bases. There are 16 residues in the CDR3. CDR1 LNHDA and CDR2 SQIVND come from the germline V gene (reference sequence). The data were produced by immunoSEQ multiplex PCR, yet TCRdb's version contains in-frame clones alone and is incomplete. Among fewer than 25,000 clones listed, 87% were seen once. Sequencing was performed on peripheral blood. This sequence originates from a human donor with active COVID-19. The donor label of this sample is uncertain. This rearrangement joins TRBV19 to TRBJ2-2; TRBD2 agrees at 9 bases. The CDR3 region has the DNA TGTGCCAGTAGTATGAGCGGGGGGCTCTACACCGGGGAGCTGTTTTTT. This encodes CASSMSGGLYTGELFF. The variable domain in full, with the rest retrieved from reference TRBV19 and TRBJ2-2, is DGGITQSPKYLFRKEGQNVTLSCEQNLNHDAMYWYRQDPGQGLRLIYYSQIVNDFQKGDIAEGYSVSREKKESFPLTVTSAQKNPTAFYLCASSMSGGLYTGELFFGEGSRLTVL.